The present T cell receptor (beta chain) was sequenced within a study of blood T cell repertoires in COVID-19. Overall study context: From the United States, Italy and Spain came samples of acute and convalescent COVID-19. The cDNA or gDNA used as material had been derived from T cells, B-cell-depleted T cells, or PBMCs.

Seattle-derived patients entered the study during active infection and were followed longitudinally. CDR3 length equals 15 residues. Trimming took 1 base from V and 5 from J, leaving 14 bases between them. The germline V gene encodes CDR1 SGHTA and CDR2 FQGNSA. Per the authors' pipeline: Quantification of nucleated cells was approximated via reference gene primer amplification. Produced via immunoSEQ multiplex PCR; TCRdb's table is partial and in-frame only. V, J and clone size reflect that table, while D and trimming were determined from the DNA. In the table there are about 160,000 clones, about 88% of which are singletons.

The TCR was taken from a woman aged 55-75 years with COVID-19, enrolled during active disease. The sample taken for sequencing was peripheral blood. The chain employs TRBV7-2 and TRBJ1-2; D not certain. DNA of the CDR3: TGTGCCAGCAGCTTAGTTGGAGGTGCGGGGTATGGCTACACCTTC. Amino acid sequence: CASSLVGGAGYGYTF. Full variable domain (remainder filled in from reference TRBV7-2 and TRBJ1-2): GAGVSQSPSNKVTEKGKDVELRCDPISGHTALYWYRQSLGQGLEFLIYFQGNSAPDKSGLPSDRFSAERTGGSVSTLTIQRTQQEDSAVYLCASSLVGGAGYGYTFGSGTRLTVV.